One sample yielded the 13 T cell receptor beta chains listed below, sequenced in a study of blood T cells in healthy people across ages. The second PCR ran 7 to 11 cycles with a sample-barcoded 5' primer and J-beta primers. TCRdb re-called the 5' RACE reads through MiXCR, storing one row per CDR3 protein. The sample contains about 720,000 distinct CDR3 sequences, about a fifth of which appear only once. Source material: blood. The receptors derive from a man in his sixties or seventies in good health.

This chain links TRBV24-1 with TRBJ2-5; D may be TRBD1 or TRBD2 (5 bases each). CDR3 length: 14 residues. In germline, CDR1 is KGHDR, CDR2 SFDVKD. V gave up 2 bases and J gave up 2 bases, with 8 bases separating them. The DNA of the CDR3 is TGTGCCACCAGTGATTGGGGGTCACAAGAGACCCAGTACTTC. It encodes CATSDWGSQETQYF.

This clonotype has just a few counts. The rearrangement uses TRBV6-2 or TRBV6-3 and TRBJ1-4; D gene ambiguous. CDR3 length: 15 residues. V lost 7 bases, J lost 1 base, and 13 bases lay in between. Germline CDR1 reads MNHEY; CDR2 reads SVGEGT. This chain's CDR3 is CASTLRARTNEKLFF. Written as DNA, the CDR3 is TGTGCCAGCACGCTACGGGCGAGAACTAATGAAAAACTGTTTTTT.

This clonotype was detected only a few times. At one boundary the junction diverges from the germline segment, which might be a read error. The DNA for the CDR3 is TGTGTCAGCAGCCAACCGGGACTCTATAACACCGGGGAGCTGTTTTTT. It codes for CVSSQPGLYNTGELFF. V and J are TRBV14 and TRBJ2-2; possible D gene TRBD2, 6 bases. Germline lookup yields CDR1 SGHDN and CDR2 FVKESK. CDR3 size: 16 residues.

In its sample, this clonotype was seen a few times. The chain couples TRBV4-3 to TRBJ1-1; D gene ambiguous. The germline gives CDR1 LGHNA, CDR2 YSLEER. Between the trimmed V and J ends, which lost 0 bases and 6 bases, there was a span of 11 bases. The CDR3 is made up of 14 amino acids. CDR3 sequence reads: CASSQDRFGPEAFF. CDR3 DNA sequence: TGCGCCAGCAGCCAAGATCGGTTCGGCCCTGAAGCTTTCTTT.

This chain connects TRBV9 to TRBJ2-3; the D is unclear. The CDR3 is 14 amino acids. V was shortened by 0 bases and J by 2 bases, with 7 bases between the two germline ends. Germline V gene sequence: CDR1 SGDLS, CDR2 YYNGEE. This CDR3 reads CASSVVHLTDTQYF. In nucleotides, the CDR3 is TGTGCCAGCAGCGTAGTCCACCTCACAGATACGCAGTATTTT. The entire variable domain, with the rest obtained from reference TRBV9 and TRBJ2-3, is as follows: DSGVTQTPKHLITATGQRVTLRCSPRSGDLSVYWYQQSLDQGLQFLIQYYNGEERAKGNILERFSAQQFPDLHSELNLSSLELGDSALYFCASSVVHLTDTQYFGPGTRLTVL.

The chain couples TRBV5-4 to TRBJ1-2; D unclear. V lost 1 base and J 4 bases, leaving 8 bases between the germline ends. Looked up from germline, CDR1 is SGHNT and CDR2 is YYREEE (reference sequence). The CDR3 runs 13 residues. The CDR3 reads CASSLMGPYGYTF. In DNA form, the CDR3 reads TGTGCCAGCAGCTTGATGGGTCCCTATGGCTACACCTTC. Variable domain in full (rest from reference TRBV5-4 and TRBJ1-2): ETGVTQSPTHLIKTRGQQVTLRCSSQSGHNTVSWYQQALGQGPQFIFQYYREEENGRGNFPPRFSGLQFPNYSSELNVNALELDDSALYLCASSLMGPYGYTFGSGTRLTVV.

CDR3 DNA: TGCGCCAGCAGCCAAGAAAGGAGGACAGCGAAACTGTTTTTT. This gives the protein CASSQERRTAKLFF. The J gene is TRBJ1-4, the V gene TRBV4-1, with D possibly being TRBD1 (6 bases). The germline gives CDR1 MGHRA, CDR2 YSYEKL. The V end was cut by 0 bases, the J end by 11 bases, with 13 bases between. This CDR3 is 14 amino acids long.

This clonotype occurred a few times. This rearrangement joins TRBV7-2 to TRBJ2-2; no firm D call. V was trimmed by 6 bases and J by 1 base, leaving 9 bases between them. This CDR3 contains 14 residues. Germline-derived CDR1 and CDR2 are SGHTA and FQGNSA. CDR3 in amino acids: CASSFQVNTGELFF. The CDR3 DNA reads TGTGCCAGCAGTTTTCAAGTGAACACCGGGGAGCTGTTTTTT.

This chain connects TRBV20-1 to TRBJ1-1; 8 bases map to TRBD1. After removal of 6 bases from V and 0 bases from J, the junction contained 12 bases not matched to a gene. Germline CDR1 DFQATT, CDR2 SNEGSKA (reference sequence). This CDR3 is 16 amino acids long. CDR3 DNA sequence: TGCAGTGCCTACGACAGGGGTTATGCCGTGAACACTGAAGCTTTCTTT. It yields the protein CSAYDRGYAVNTEAFF.

The chain is built from TRBV5-1 and TRBJ1-2; 7 bases are a match to TRBD1. This CDR3 region has 14 residues. Germline loops: CDR1 SGHRS, CDR2 YFSETQ. V dropped 0 bases and J dropped 5; count of bases not matched to a gene: 4. DNA of the CDR3: TGCGCCAGCAGCTTGGTTTCAGGGGGGTATGGCTACACCTTC. Amino acids: CASSLVSGGYGYTF.

The J gene is TRBJ1-1, the V gene TRBV12-3 or TRBV12-4; D unclear. The V and J ends lost 3 bases and 11 bases respectively, with 10 bases between them. The CDR3 consists of 11 residues. The CDR3 loop is CASSLKVRAFF. DNA of the CDR3: TGTGCCAGCAGTTTGAAAGTGAGGGCTTTCTTT.

The table lists this clonotype with a few counts. The V gene is TRBV12-3 or TRBV12-4, the J gene TRBJ1-4, with D uncertain. The V end lost 1 base, the J end lost 5 bases, and 8 bases lay between the germline ends. The CDR3 has 14 residues. CDR3 sequence (DNA): TGTGCCAGCAGTTTAGTAGAACTCAATGAAAAACTGTTTTTT. Protein: CASSLVELNEKLFF.

This chain joins TRBV27 and TRBJ2-5; D remains unclear. This CDR3 is built from 12 residues. Trimming pared 8 bases from V and 2 bases from J, leaving 9 bases between. The germline gives CDR1 MNHEY, CDR2 SMNVEV (reference sequence). Here the CDR3 DNA reads TGTGCCAGCCTCGCACCACAAGAGACCCAGTACTTC. Translation: CASLAPQETQYF.